The rows below give T cell receptor beta chains drawn from one sample of a study of human T cells and chemical hapten exposure. MiXCR was run by TCRdb on the RACE reads, yielding one entry per CDR3 protein. The sample includes about 80,000 distinct CDR3 sequences, about a tenth of them seen just once. Specimen: whole blood, collected in connection with sensitization to the hapten diphenylcyclopropenone (DPC). These receptors all stem from a woman in her 50s with alopecia areata. Some clones in this sample may be carry-over from other donors' samples. CDR3s include the opening cysteine and the closing phenylalanine or tryptophan. The D gene is left open where the match is weak. Clone sizes are given selectively: once, few, many, or a class where the clone is expanded.

d_gene,abundance,v_gene,j_gene,CDR3nt,CDR3aa
TRBD2,many,TRBV18,TRBJ2-1,TGTGCCAGCTCACCGTCGGGGGGCAATGAGCAGTTCTTC,CASSPSGGNEQFF
NA,many,TRBV7-2,TRBJ2-7,TGTGCCAGCAGCTTAGATTGGGGAGACGAGCAGTACTTC,CASSLDWGDEQYF
TRBD2,NA,TRBV5-1,TRBJ2-5,TGCGCCAGCCGGACTAGCGGACTACAAGAGACCCAGTACTTC,CASRTSGLQETQYF
TRBD1,NA,TRBV2,TRBJ1-5,TGTGCCAGCAGGAGAACGACAGGGGCTTACAATCAGCCCCAGCATTTT,CASRRTTGAYNQPQHF
NA,NA,TRBV29-1,TRBJ1-1,TGCAGGGCGGAGGAAACGACTGAAGCTTTCTTT,CRAEETTEAFF
NA,few,TRBV11-2,TRBJ1-1,TGTGCCAGCAGCTTTCCGAACATGGGCACTGAAGCTTTCTTT,CASSFPNMGTEAFF
TRBD1,NA,TRBV30,TRBJ1-1,TGTGCCTGGAAGGGGACAGGGGACACTGAAGCTTTCTTT,CAWKGTGDTEAFF
TRBD2,few,TRBV5-1,TRBJ2-1,TGCGCCAGCAGCAAAGGGAGGACTAGCGGGAACGATGAGCAGTTCTTC,CASSKGRTSGNDEQFF
TRBD2,many,TRBV7-9,TRBJ2-1,TGTGCCACTGCGACGGGAGGGTACAATGAGCAGTTCTTC,CATATGGYNEQFF
NA,many,TRBV18,TRBJ1-6,TGTGCCAGCTCCCCGGACAGCATCAGCTCCTATAATTCACCCCTCCACTTT,CASSPDSISSYNSPLHF
NA,few,TRBV6-1,TRBJ1-6,TGTGCCAGCAGTGAATTTGCGGGTCGGTCACCCCTCCACTTT,CASSEFAGRSPLHF
NA,NA,TRBV18,TRBJ2-7,TGTGCCAGCTCACCGGGGGAGGCTAGCTACGAGCAGTACTTC,CASSPGEASYEQYF
TRBD2,many,TRBV12-3/TRBV12-4,TRBJ2-7,TGTGCCAGCAGTTTTTGGACTAGCGGGAGGGCCGGACAGTACTTC,CASSFWTSGRAGQYF
TRBD1,few,TRBV10-3,TRBJ2-7,TGTGCCATCAGTGAGTCCACAGGGGGGACCTACGAGCAGTACTTC,CAISESTGGTYEQYF
TRBD1,few,TRBV19,TRBJ2-1,TGTGCCAGTAGTCCCTCGGACAGGGTGGGGAACAATGAGCAGTTCTTC,CASSPSDRVGNNEQFF
NA,few,TRBV20-1,TRBJ1-4,TGCAGTGCTAGACCATTAATGGGGACGCTTAATGAAAAACTGTTTTTT,CSARPLMGTLNEKLFF
NA,few,TRBV25-1,TRBJ1-6,TGTGCCAGCAGTAGAACCCTCCAGGGGAGCTCCTATAATTCACCCCTCCACTTT,CASSRTLQGSSYNSPLHF
NA,NA,TRBV24-1,TRBJ2-2,TGTGCCACCATGCAAGGTCCCACCGGGGAGCTGTTTTTT,CATMQGPTGELFF
TRBD1,NA,TRBV29-1,TRBJ1-1,TGCAGCGTGGTGCCGGGACAGTATTCGAAGGGAGAAGCTTTCTTT,CSVVPGQYSKGEAFF
TRBD2,many,TRBV4-2,TRBJ2-7,TGTGCCAGCAGCCAATCCGCTGGGACTAGCGGACGTCGGGAGCAGTACTTC,CASSQSAGTSGRREQYF
NA,few,TRBV7-2,TRBJ2-7,TGTGCCAGCAGCTTCCCAGGGACTGCGTCCTACGAGCAGTACTTC,CASSFPGTASYEQYF
TRBD1,many,TRBV12-3/TRBV12-4,TRBJ1-1,TGTGCCAGCAAGTCCCGGGACAGGGGTTGGGCTGAAGCTTTCTTT,CASKSRDRGWAEAFF
NA,NA,TRBV11-2,TRBJ2-3,TGTGCCAGCAGCCCACGAGCAGGCTACACAGATACGCAGTATTTT,CASSPRAGYTDTQYF
NA,NA,TRBV27,TRBJ2-2,TGTGCCAGCAGTTCAGCGGTACTGAACACCGGGGAGCTGTTTTTT,CASSSAVLNTGELFF
TRBD1,few,TRBV29-1,TRBJ2-7,TGCAGCGTTGATGAGACCAGGGGGGAGCAGTACTTC,CSVDETRGEQYF
NA,few,TRBV30,TRBJ1-2,TGTGCCTGGAGTGGGGGCGGCTATGGCTACACCTTC,CAWSGGGYGYTF
NA,NA,TRBV5-5,TRBJ1-2,TGTGCCAGCAGCCAATGGACAGCGTCTAACTATGGCTACACCTTC,CASSQWTASNYGYTF
TRBD2,NA,TRBV10-3,TRBJ2-1,TGTGCCATCAGTGTAAGCGGGAGCTCCTACAATGAGCAGTTCTTC,CAISVSGSSYNEQFF
NA,NA,TRBV29-1,TRBJ1-3,TGCTGCGTTGCGACAGTGGCTGGAAACACCATATATTTT,CCVATVAGNTIYF